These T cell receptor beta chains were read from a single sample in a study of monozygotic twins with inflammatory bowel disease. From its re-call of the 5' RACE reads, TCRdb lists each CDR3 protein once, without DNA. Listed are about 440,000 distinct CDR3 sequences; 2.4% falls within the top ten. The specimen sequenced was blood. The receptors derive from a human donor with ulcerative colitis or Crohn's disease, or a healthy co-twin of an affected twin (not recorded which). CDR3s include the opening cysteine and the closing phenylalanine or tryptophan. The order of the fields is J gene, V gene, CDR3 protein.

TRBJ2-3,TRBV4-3,CASSASGTDTQYF
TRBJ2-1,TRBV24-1,CATSDPGTGVRTYNEQFF
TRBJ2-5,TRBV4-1,CASSREPIGRETQYF
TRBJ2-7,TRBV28,CASSAQVYEQYF
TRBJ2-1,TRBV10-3,CAISQIATDNEQFF
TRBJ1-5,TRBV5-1,CASSLEGAGQPQHF
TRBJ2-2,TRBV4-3,CASSQDMGGELFF
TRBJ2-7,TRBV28,CASSLLGQGVYEQYF
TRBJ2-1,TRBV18,CASSALGQVNEQFF
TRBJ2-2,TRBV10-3,CAISESPSVTGELFF
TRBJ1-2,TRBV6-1,CASRTPGVLYGYTF
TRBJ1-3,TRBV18,CASSPPGQGRNTIYF
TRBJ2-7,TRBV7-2,CASSLDGTRDYEQYF
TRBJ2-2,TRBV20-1,CSASSDVSNTGELFF
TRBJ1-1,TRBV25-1,CASSDAPLTGDYTEAFF
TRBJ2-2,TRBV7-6,CASTTLGATGELFF
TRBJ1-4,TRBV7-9,CASSRLRDPMELFF
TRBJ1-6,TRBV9,CASSPRQGKDSPLHF
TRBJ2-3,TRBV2,CASSLAGAPSTDTQYF
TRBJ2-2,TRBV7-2,CASSRFPGQGRGGELFF
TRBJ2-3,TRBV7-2,CASSLVGAWADTQYF
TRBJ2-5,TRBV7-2,CATRPEGVSETQYF
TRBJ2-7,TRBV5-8,CASSLLGEGGYEQYF
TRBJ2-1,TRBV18,CASSPPGRANNEQFF
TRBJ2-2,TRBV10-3,CAISGVGVGELFF
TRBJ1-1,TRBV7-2,CASSLRGRGAFF
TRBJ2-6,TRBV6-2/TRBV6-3,CASSYSLTVTGANVLTF
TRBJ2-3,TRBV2,CASSGQGIDTQYF
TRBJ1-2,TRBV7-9,CASSATGGYGYTF
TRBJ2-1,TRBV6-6,CASSWGGVSDEQFF
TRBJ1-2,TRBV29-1,CSVEGQTNYGYTF
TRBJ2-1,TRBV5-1,CASSLRWDRGQDEQFF
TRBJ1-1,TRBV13,CASRNQRDTEAFF
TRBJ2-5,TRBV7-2,CASSLRSGGAQTQYF
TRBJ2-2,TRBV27,CASSRPPGLAGGPGELVF
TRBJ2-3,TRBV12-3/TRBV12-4,CASSRTGVDTQYF
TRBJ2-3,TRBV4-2,CASSQELGFDTQYF
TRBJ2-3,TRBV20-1,CSAASPGGSGGDTQYF
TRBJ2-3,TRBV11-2,CASSLNQGVDTQYF
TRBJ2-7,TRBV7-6,CASSLRTGGSLEQYF
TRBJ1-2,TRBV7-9,CASSSKARTNVNYGYTF
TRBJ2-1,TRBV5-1,CASSAGTSGSQSSYNEQFF
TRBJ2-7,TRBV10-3,CATGGTVYEQYF
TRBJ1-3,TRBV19,CASIRSPGREGGLGNTIYF
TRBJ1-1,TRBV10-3,CATIGTGANTEAFF
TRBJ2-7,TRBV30,CAWKGGGHEQYF
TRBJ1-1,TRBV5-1,CASAREGDTEAFF
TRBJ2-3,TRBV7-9,CAIGTSGGPLTQGAQYF